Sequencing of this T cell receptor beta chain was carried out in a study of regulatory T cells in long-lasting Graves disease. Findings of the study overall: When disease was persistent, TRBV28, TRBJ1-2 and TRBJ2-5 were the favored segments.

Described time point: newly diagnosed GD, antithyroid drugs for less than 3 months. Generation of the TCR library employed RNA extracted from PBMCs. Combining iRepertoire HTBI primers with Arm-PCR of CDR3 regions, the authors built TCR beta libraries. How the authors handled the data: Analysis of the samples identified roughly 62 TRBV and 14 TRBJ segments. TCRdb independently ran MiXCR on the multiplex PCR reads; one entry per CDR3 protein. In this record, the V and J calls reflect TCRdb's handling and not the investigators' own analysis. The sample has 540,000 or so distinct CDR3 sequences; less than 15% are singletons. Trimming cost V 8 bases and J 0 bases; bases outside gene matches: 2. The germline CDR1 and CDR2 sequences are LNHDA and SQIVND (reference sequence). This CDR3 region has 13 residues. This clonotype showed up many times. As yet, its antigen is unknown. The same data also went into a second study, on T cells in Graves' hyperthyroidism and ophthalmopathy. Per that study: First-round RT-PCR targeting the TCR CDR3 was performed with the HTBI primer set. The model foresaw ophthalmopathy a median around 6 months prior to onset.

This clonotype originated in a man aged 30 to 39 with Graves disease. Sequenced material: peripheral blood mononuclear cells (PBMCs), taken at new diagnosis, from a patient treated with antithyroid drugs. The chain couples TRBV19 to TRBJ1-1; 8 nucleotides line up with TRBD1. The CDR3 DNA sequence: TGTGCCAGTGGGACAGGTTTGAACACTGAAGCTTTCTTT. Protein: CASGTGLNTEAFF.